Shown below are 30 T cell receptor beta chains from a single sample sequenced in a study of beta chain features in type 1 diabetes. Their antigens are not known. Study findings and constraints: Within each of all four CD4+ subsets, Type 1 diabetes patients had TCRB CDR3s that were moderately but significantly shorter.

As every portion of the isolated RNA was reverse transcribed, the sequencing read expressed TCRB transcripts. TCRdb keeps only in-frame clones here, not all; method: immunoSEQ multiplex PCR. The sample shows 200,000 to 250,000 clones, 16% of them seen only once. Sequences were obtained from naive CD4+ T cells from blood. Receptors originate from a man under 40 with type 1 diabetes.

The J gene is TRBJ2-5, the V gene TRBV29-1; D possibly corresponds to TRBD2 (5 bases). This CDR3 is 12 amino acids long. V shed 7 bases and J shed 5 bases, with 14 bases lying between them. Germline V gene sequence: CDR1 SQVTM, CDR2 ANQGSEA. In DNA, the CDR3 is TGCAGCGCCGCGGCGGGTGGGGAGACCCAGTACTTC. This gives the protein CSAAAGGETQYF.

V and J are TRBV29-1 and TRBJ2-2; the D call may be TRBD1 or TRBD2 (6 bases each). Germline V gives CDR1 SQVTM, CDR2 ANQGSEA. V shed 2 bases and J shed 5 bases, with 15 bases lying between them. The CDR3 is made up of 15 amino acids. The CDR3: CSVEWRDTNTGELFF. The CDR3, as DNA: TGCAGCGTTGAATGGCGGGACACCAATACCGGGGAGCTGTTTTTT.

The chain has TRBV7-9 and TRBJ2-7, with unresolved D. Germline CDR1 is SEHNR and CDR2 is FQNEAQ (reference sequence). CDR3 length: 13 residues. Trimming shortened V by 6 bases and J by 1 base, and 10 bases separated the two germline ends. DNA of the CDR3: TGTGCCAGCAGACCGTCGGCTTCCTACGAGCAGTACTTC. Protein sequence: CASRPSASYEQYF.

The chain combines TRBV25-1 with TRBJ2-1; 8 nucleotides line up with TRBD2. This CDR3 comprises 13 residues. V lost 5 bases, J lost 5 bases, and 2 bases stayed unmatched. The germline CDR1 and CDR2 sequences are MGHDK and SYGVNS. CDR3 bases: TGTGCCAGCAGTCTTAGCGGGAACAATGAGCAGTTCTTC. Translating gives CASSLSGNNEQFF.

This clone was detected only a few times. The CDR3: CSVDPQGVNTEAFF. The CDR3 region has the DNA TGCAGCGTTGACCCACAGGGCGTGAACACTGAAGCTTTCTTT. The J gene is TRBJ1-1, the V gene TRBV29-1; perhaps TRBD1 as D (6 bases). CDR1 is SQVTM, CDR2 ANQGSEA, per germline. The CDR3 loop spans 14 amino acids. V was pared by 3 bases and J by 0 bases, with 11 bases between.

The chain uses TRBV25-1 and TRBJ2-3, with D maybe TRBD1 (5 bases). There are 15 residues in the CDR3. Germline V lookup: CDR1 MGHDK, CDR2 SYGVNS. Trimming shortened V by 2 bases and J by 3 bases, and 12 bases separated the two germline ends. Written as DNA, the CDR3 is TGTGCCAGCAGTGAACGGCAGGGTAGGACAGATACGCAGTATTTT. Protein sequence: CASSERQGRTDTQYF.

This clone was counted only a few times. The genes are TRBV6-5 and TRBJ1-5, with no clear D. V was shortened by 2 bases and J by 2 bases, with 7 bases between the two germline ends. From germline, CDR1 is MNHEY and CDR2 SVGAGI. The CDR3 extends over 14 amino acids. The CDR3, as DNA: TGTGCCAGCAGTTACATCTGGGGCAATCAGCCCCAGCATTTT. Protein sequence: CASSYIWGNQPQHF.

The J gene is TRBJ1-4, the V gene TRBV7-2; tentative D call: TRBD1 (6 bases). The CDR3 extends over 16 amino acids. Germline V CDR1 and CDR2: SGHTA, FQGNSA. The V and J ends lost 0 bases and 7 bases respectively, with 15 bases between them. In nucleotides, the CDR3 is TGTGCCAGCAGCTTAGCGTCGGGGGCAAATGGTGAAAAACTGTTTTTT. Translation: CASSLASGANGEKLFF.

The rearrangement links TRBV5-6 to TRBJ2-2; no clear D. The CDR3 is made up of 14 amino acids. Trimming left V 10 bases short and J 0 bases short, with 13 bases between. Germline V gene sequence: CDR1 SGHDT, CDR2 YYEEEE. This CDR3 is CAGSQLTNTGELFF. The CDR3 DNA is TGTGCCGGAAGCCAGTTAACGAACACCGGGGAGCTGTTTTTT.

The V call is TRBV30, the J call TRBJ1-5; weak D call: TRBD1 (5 bases). V was pared by 4 bases and J by 2 bases, with 12 bases between. The V gene's germline CDR1 is GTSNPN and CDR2 SVGIG (reference sequence). This CDR3 is built from 14 residues. CDR3 residues: CAWTGGGGNQPQHF. The DNA of the CDR3 is TGTGCCTGGACCGGCGGAGGGGGCAATCAGCCCCAGCATTTT. Full variable domain (missing parts from reference TRBV30 and TRBJ1-5): SQTIHQWPATLVQPVGSPLSLECTVEGTSNPNLYWYRQAAGRGLQLLFYSVGIGQISSEVPQNLSASRPQDRQFILSSKKLLLSDSGFYLCAWTGGGGNQPQHFGDGTRLSIL.

This clone showed up just a few times. The J gene is TRBJ2-7, the V gene TRBV7-2; either TRBD1 or TRBD2 may supply D (5 bases each). The CDR3 is 15 amino acids. Trimming shortened V by 1 base and J by 3 bases, and 13 bases separated the two germline ends. The germline V gene has CDR1 SGHTA and CDR2 FQGNSA. CDR3 amino acids: CASSLEEGPYYEQYF. For the CDR3, the DNA is TGTGCCAGCAGCTTAGAAGAGGGGCCTTACTACGAGCAGTACTTC.

This clone was counted a few times. V is TRBV7-2 and J is TRBJ2-3; TRBD1 aligns across 7 bases. The J segment lost 6 bases and the V segment lost 2 bases, leaving 2 bases of the junction unmatched. Germline CDR1 reads SGHTA; CDR2 reads FQGNSA. CDR3 length: 13 amino acids. CDR3 residues: CASSLMGQDTQYF. The DNA for the CDR3 is TGTGCCAGCAGCTTAATGGGACAGGATACGCAGTATTTT.

The chain combines TRBV5-1 with TRBJ2-5; maybe TRBD2 (5 bases). V was shortened by 0 bases and J by 0 bases, with 9 bases between the two germline ends. Germline V CDR1 and CDR2: SGHRS, YFSETQ. The CDR3 contains 15 residues. CDR3 region: CASSLGSGNQETQYF. The CDR3 DNA reads TGCGCCAGCAGCTTGGGGTCGGGAAACCAAGAGACCCAGTACTTC.

This chain joins TRBV30 and TRBJ2-7; D may be TRBD2 (6 bases). Germline values: CDR1 GTSNPN, CDR2 SVGIG (reference sequence). V shed 3 bases and J shed 7 bases, with 13 bases lying between them. The CDR3 length is 12 residues. CDR3 loop: CAWSIKAGEQYF. In nucleotides, the CDR3 is TGTGCCTGGAGCATCAAGGCGGGAGAGCAGTACTTC.

This chain links TRBV27 with TRBJ2-6, with a possible D match to TRBD1 (5 bases). V was clipped by 5 bases and J by 0 bases, with 11 bases between them. CDR1 MNHEY and CDR2 SMNVEV come from the germline V gene (reference sequence). The CDR3 totals 16 residues. CDR3: CASSQYRSSGANVLTF. DNA for the CDR3: TGTGCCAGCAGTCAATACAGGTCCTCTGGGGCCAACGTCCTGACTTTC.

V gene TRBV14 combines with J gene TRBJ2-7; D gene uncertain. The V end was cut by 0 bases, the J end by 5 bases, with 5 bases between. The V gene's germline CDR1 is SGHDN and CDR2 FVKESK. The CDR3 is 12 residues long. This CDR3 reads CASSQDSHEQYF. The CDR3 region has the DNA TGTGCCAGCAGCCAAGATTCCCACGAGCAGTACTTC.

This clone was detected a few times. This chain joins TRBV5-6 and TRBJ2-1; D is possibly TRBD1 or TRBD2 (6 bases each). This CDR3 spans 19 amino acids. Germline loops: CDR1 SGHDT, CDR2 YYEEEE. V shed 2 bases and J shed 3 bases, with 24 bases lying between them. The CDR3 DNA is TGTGCCAGCAGCTTACAGGGAGGAGGAATCTCCGGGCTCTACAATGAGCAGTTCTTC. Its protein product is CASSLQGGGISGLYNEQFF.

There are a few counts of this clone. This chain links TRBV30 with TRBJ2-3; D is unclear. CDR3 size: 14 residues. Between the trimmed V and J ends, which lost 4 bases and 1 base, there was a span of 12 bases. CDR1 and CDR2 (germline): GTSNPN, SVGIG (reference sequence). The CDR3, as DNA: TGTGCCTGGACCCGGTTCAGGCGCACAGATACGCAGTATTTT. It encodes CAWTRFRRTDTQYF.

The chain carries TRBV7-9 and TRBJ2-1, with 9 nucleotides matching TRBD2. Trimming removed 8 bases from V and 1 base from J; junction bases left unmatched: 3. CDR1 is SEHNR, CDR2 FQNEAQ, per germline (reference sequence). This CDR3 is 14 amino acids long. CDR3 sequence: CASASGMSYNEQFF. The CDR3 DNA sequence: TGTGCCAGCGCTAGCGGGATGTCCTACAATGAGCAGTTCTTC.

The chain has TRBV9 and TRBJ1-1; no reliable D call. This CDR3 has 15 amino acids. Trimming stripped 2 bases from V and 6 bases from J, with 17 bases between. CDR1 and CDR2 from the germline V gene are SGDLS and YYNGEE. The CDR3 region has the DNA TGTGCCAGCAGCGTTGGCGCGGGGAATATGCCTGAAGCTTTCTTT. Its translation: CASSVGAGNMPEAFF.

This clone was found a few times. The chain couples TRBV29-1 to TRBJ2-6, with TRBD1 identical over 7 bases. Germline V gene lookup returns CDR1 SQVTM and CDR2 ANQGSEA. There are 13 residues in the CDR3. The junction had 5 bases not matched to a gene; V was cut back by 6 bases and J by 6 bases. CDR3 nucleotides: TGCAGCGTGACAGGGTTAGCGGCCAACGTCCTGACTTTC. This sequence encodes CSVTGLAANVLTF.

The sample holds a few counts of this clone. The chain recombines TRBV5-1 with TRBJ2-5, with 7 bases identical to TRBD1. V lost 0 bases to trimming and J lost 4 bases; unmatched junction nucleotides: 6. The CDR3 runs to 15 residues. Germline CDR1 reads SGHRS; CDR2 reads YFSETQ. CDR3 nucleotides: TGCGCCAGCAGCTTGGGGCCCACAGGGGCAGAGACCCAGTACTTC. This encodes CASSLGPTGAETQYF.

Regarding this clone: The same CDR3 can be traced to other DNA sequences in this sample. V is TRBV4-3 and J is TRBJ2-3; D is uncertain. This CDR3 is built from 14 residues. V was clipped by 0 bases and J by 1 base, with 5 bases between them. Looked up from germline, CDR1 is LGHNA and CDR2 is YSLEER. The CDR3 is CASSQDRGTDTQYF. The CDR3 coding sequence is TGCGCCAGCAGCCAAGATCGCGGCACAGATACGCAGTATTTT.

The rearrangement joins TRBV7-2 to TRBJ2-5; 8 bases map to TRBD1. From germline, CDR1 is SGHTA and CDR2 FQGNSA. This CDR3 is built from 14 residues. The J segment lost 5 bases and the V segment lost 4 bases, leaving 6 bases of the junction unmatched. Written as DNA, the CDR3 is TGTGCCAGCAGCTCGCGGCAGGGGGCCGAGACCCAGTACTTC. It specifies CASSSRQGAETQYF.

CDR3 loop: CASSYGILNYGYTF. The DNA for the CDR3 is TGTGCCAGCAGCTACGGGATTCTTAACTATGGCTACACCTTC. The chain joins TRBV7-2 to TRBJ1-2, with no clear D. CDR3 length: 14 amino acids. The germline V and J ends were trimmed by 4 bases and 1 base, with 10 bases remaining between them. CDR1 is SGHTA, CDR2 FQGNSA, per germline.

As concerns this clone: Other nucleotide sequences in the sample specify the same CDR3. The chain links TRBV7-2 to TRBJ2-3; TRBD1 agrees at 10 bases. Germline-derived CDR1 and CDR2 are SGHTA and FQGNSA. V shed 5 bases, J shed 3 bases, and the junction held 2 bases outside the gene matches. This CDR3 region has 14 residues. CDR3 sequence: CASSRDRGTDTQYF. Written as DNA, the CDR3 is TGTGCCAGCAGCCGGGACAGGGGAACAGATACGCAGTATTTT.

This rearrangement joins TRBV7-2 to TRBJ2-7; 12 bases map to TRBD2. The V gene end was trimmed by 8 bases and the J gene end by 6 bases; junction bases not matched to a gene: 8. From germline, CDR1 is SGHTA and CDR2 FQGNSA. This CDR3 has 14 residues. This CDR3 reads CASRPGTSGSEQYF. In DNA form, the CDR3 reads TGTGCCAGCCGACCGGGGACTAGCGGGTCCGAGCAGTACTTC.

This chain uses TRBV30 with TRBJ2-5; no clear D gene. The V and J ends lost 1 base and 5 bases respectively, with 5 bases between them. Germline V gene data show CDR1 as GTSNPN and CDR2 as SVGIG (reference sequence). This CDR3 is built from 11 residues. The CDR3 spells CAWSARETQYF. CDR3 bases: TGTGCCTGGAGTGCGCGGGAGACCCAGTACTTC. Looking up the rest from reference TRBV30 and TRBJ2-5 gives the full variable domain: SQTIHQWPATLVQPVGSPLSLECTVEGTSNPNLYWYRQAAGRGLQLLFYSVGIGQISSEVPQNLSASRPQDRQFILSSKKLLLSDSGFYLCAWSARETQYFGPGTRLLVL.

In the case of this clone: This sample also contains other DNA sequences that code for the same CDR3. The J gene is TRBJ2-7, the V gene TRBV28; the D is unclear. Trimming removed 2 bases at V and 3 bases at J, with 2 bases between. CDR1 and CDR2 from the germline V gene are MDHEN and SYDVKM. This CDR3 contains 11 residues. This CDR3 is CASSLGYEQYF. CDR3 coding DNA: TGTGCCAGCAGTTTAGGCTACGAGCAGTACTTC.

The chain recombines TRBV28 with TRBJ2-7; TRBD1 aligns across 7 bases. The junction had 9 bases not matched to a gene; V was cut back by 4 bases and J by 3 bases. CDR1 is MDHEN and CDR2 is SYDVKM in the germline V gene. This CDR3 contains 15 residues. CDR3 residues: CASSYPGGLNYEQYF. In nucleotides, the CDR3 is TGTGCCAGCAGTTACCCAGGGGGTCTAAACTACGAGCAGTACTTC.